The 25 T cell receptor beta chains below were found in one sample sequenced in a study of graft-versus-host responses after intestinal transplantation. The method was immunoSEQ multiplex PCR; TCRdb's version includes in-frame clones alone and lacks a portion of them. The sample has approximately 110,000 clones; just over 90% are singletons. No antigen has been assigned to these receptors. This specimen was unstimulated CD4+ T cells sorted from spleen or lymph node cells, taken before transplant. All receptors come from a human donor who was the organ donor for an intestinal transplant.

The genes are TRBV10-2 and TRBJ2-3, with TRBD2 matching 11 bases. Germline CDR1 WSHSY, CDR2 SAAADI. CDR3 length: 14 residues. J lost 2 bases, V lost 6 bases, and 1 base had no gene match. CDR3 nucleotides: TGCGCCAGCAGGACTAGCGGGAACACAGATACGCAGTATTTT. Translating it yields CASRTSGNTDTQYF.

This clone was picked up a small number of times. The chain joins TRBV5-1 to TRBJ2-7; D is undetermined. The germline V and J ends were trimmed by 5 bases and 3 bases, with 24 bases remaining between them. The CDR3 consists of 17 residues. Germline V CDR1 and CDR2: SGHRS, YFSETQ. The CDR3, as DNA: TGCGCCAGCAGTTATACCGGGTCCCAAAGTCCGTACTACGAGCAGTACTTC. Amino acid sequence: CASSYTGSQSPYYEQYF.

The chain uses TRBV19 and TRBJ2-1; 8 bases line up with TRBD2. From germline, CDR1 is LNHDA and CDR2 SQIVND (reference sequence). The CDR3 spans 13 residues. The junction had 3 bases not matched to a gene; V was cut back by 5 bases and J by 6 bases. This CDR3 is CASSFGLANEQFF. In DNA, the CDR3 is TGTGCCAGTAGTTTCGGACTAGCCAATGAGCAGTTCTTC.

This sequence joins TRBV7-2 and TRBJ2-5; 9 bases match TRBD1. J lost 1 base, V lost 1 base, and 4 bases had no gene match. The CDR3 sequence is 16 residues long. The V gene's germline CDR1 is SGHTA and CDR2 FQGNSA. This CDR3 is CASSLGQGGLQETQYF. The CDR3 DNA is TGTGCCAGCAGCTTAGGACAGGGGGGCCTCCAAGAGACCCAGTACTTC.

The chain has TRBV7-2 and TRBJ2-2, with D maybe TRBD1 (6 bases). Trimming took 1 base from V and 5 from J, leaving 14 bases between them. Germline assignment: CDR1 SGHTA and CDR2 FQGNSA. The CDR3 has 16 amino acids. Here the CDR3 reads CASSLGLTGQTGELFF. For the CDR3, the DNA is TGTGCCAGCAGCTTAGGTCTTACAGGGCAGACCGGGGAGCTGTTTTTT.

This CDR3 reads CASSLAAVYGYTF. CDR3 sequence (DNA): TGCGCCAGCAGCTTGGCGGCCGTCTATGGCTACACCTTC. The chain couples TRBV5-1 to TRBJ1-2; D is undetermined. The V and J ends lost 0 bases and 4 bases respectively, with 7 bases between them. Looked up from germline, CDR1 is SGHRS and CDR2 is YFSETQ. There are 13 residues in the CDR3.

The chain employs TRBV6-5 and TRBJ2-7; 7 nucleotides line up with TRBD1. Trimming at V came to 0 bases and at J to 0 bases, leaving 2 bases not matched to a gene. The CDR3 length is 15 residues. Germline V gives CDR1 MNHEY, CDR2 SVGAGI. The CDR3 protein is CASSYSTGSSYEQYF. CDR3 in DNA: TGTGCCAGCAGTTACTCGACAGGGAGCTCCTACGAGCAGTACTTC.

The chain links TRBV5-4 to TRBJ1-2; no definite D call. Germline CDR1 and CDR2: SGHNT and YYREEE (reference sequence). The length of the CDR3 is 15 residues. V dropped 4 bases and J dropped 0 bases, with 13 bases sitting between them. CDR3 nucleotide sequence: TGTGCCAGCAGCCCCCCCGACGGAGCTAACTATGGCTACACCTTC. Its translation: CASSPPDGANYGYTF.

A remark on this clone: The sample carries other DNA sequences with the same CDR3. In DNA, the CDR3 is TGTGCCAGCAGTCCCGGGACAGCGAATGAAAAACTGTTTTTT. Amino acids: CASSPGTANEKLFF. The V and J genes are TRBV7-2 and TRBJ1-4; 7 nucleotides agree with TRBD1. Germline V gene lookup returns CDR1 SGHTA and CDR2 FQGNSA. This CDR3 has 14 amino acids. The trim removed 6 bases at V and 5 bases at J, leaving 6 bases unmatched.

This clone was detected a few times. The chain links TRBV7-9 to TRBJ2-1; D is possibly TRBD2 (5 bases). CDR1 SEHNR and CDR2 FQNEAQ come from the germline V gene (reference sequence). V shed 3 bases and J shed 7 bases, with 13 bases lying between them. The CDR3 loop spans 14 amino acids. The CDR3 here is CASSFSTTGNEQFF. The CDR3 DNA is TGTGCCAGCAGCTTTTCCACAACGGGGAATGAGCAGTTCTTC.

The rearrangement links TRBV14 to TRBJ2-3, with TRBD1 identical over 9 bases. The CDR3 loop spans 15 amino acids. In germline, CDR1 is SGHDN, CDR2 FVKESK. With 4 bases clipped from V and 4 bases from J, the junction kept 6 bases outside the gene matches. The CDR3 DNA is TGTGCCAGCAGCCGCCGGGACAGGGTCGCAGATACGCAGTATTTT. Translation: CASSRRDRVADTQYF.

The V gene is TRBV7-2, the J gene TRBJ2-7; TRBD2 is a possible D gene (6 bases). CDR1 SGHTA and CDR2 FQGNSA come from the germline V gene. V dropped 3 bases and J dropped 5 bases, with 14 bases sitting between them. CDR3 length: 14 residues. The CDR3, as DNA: TGTGCCAGCAGCTTTCCACCGGGAGTTAACGAGCAGTACTTC. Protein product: CASSFPPGVNEQYF.

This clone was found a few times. The CDR3 DNA reads TGTGCCAGCAGTTCATCGAGGGACGGTTATGGCTACACCTTC. This gives the protein CASSSSRDGYGYTF. The chain links TRBV28 to TRBJ1-2, with TRBD1 as a possible D gene (5 bases). Trimming shortened V by 4 bases and J by 5 bases, and 14 bases separated the two germline ends. In germline, CDR1 is MDHEN, CDR2 SYDVKM. The CDR3 is made up of 14 amino acids.

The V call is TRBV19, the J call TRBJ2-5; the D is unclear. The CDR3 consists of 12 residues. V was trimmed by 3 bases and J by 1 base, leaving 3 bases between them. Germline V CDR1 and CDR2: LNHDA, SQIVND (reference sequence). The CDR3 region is CASSMRQETQYF. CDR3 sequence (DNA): TGTGCCAGTAGTATGCGCCAAGAGACCCAGTACTTC.

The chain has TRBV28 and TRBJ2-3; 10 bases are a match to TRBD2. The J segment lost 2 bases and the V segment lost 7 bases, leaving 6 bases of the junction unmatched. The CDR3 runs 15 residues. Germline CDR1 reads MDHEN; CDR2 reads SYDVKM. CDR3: CASTLAGVFTDTQYF. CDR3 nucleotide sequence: TGTGCCAGCACCCTAGCGGGGGTGTTCACAGATACGCAGTATTTT.

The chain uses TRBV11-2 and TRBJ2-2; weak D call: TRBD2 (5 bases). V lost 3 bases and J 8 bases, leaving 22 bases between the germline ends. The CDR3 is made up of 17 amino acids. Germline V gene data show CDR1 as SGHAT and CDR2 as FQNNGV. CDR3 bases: TGTGCCAGCAGCTTGTTGGGAAGGACTCCCGTCGGGGGGGAGCTGTTTTTT. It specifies CASSLLGRTPVGGELFF.

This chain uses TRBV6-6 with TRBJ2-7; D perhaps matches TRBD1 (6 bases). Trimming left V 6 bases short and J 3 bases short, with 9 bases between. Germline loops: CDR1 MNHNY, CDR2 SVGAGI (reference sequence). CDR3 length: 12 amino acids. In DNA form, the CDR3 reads TGTGCCAGCAGGCAGGGGAACTACGAGCAGTACTTC. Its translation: CASRQGNYEQYF.

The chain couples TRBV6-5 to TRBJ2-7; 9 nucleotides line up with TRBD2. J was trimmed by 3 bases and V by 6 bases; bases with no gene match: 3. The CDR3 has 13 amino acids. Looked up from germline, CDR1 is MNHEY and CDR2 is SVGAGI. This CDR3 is CASRSGGLYEQYF. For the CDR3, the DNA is TGTGCCAGCAGGAGCGGGGGGCTCTACGAGCAGTACTTC.

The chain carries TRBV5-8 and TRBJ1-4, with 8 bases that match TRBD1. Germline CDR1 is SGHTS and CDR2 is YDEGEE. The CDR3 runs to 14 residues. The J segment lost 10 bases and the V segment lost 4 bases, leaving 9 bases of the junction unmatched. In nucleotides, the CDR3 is TGTGCCAGCAGCCCTGACAGGGGACGGGGAAAACTGTTTTTT. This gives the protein CASSPDRGRGKLFF.

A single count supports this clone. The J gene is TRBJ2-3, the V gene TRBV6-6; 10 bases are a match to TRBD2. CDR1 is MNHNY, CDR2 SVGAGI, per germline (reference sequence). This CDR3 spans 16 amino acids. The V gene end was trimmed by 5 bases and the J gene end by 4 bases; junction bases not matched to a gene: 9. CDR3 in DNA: TGTGCCAGCAGTCCTCTAGCGGGAGCGTCCCCAGATACGCAGTATTTT. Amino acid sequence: CASSPLAGASPDTQYF.

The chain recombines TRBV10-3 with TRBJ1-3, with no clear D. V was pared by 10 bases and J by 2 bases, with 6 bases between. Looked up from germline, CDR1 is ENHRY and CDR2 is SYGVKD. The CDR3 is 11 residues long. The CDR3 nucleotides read TGTGCCACACGGACTGGAAACACCATATATTTT. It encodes CATRTGNTIYF.

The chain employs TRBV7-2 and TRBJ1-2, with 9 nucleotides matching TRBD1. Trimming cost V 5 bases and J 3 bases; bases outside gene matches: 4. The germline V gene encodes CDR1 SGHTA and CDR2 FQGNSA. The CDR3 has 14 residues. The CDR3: CASSPRTGDYGYTF. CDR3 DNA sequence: TGTGCCAGCAGCCCGCGGACAGGGGACTATGGCTACACCTTC.

The CDR3 is CASSLDRGARGYTF. For the CDR3, the DNA is TGTGCCAGCAGCTTGGATAGGGGCGCCAGGGGCTACACCTTC. The chain links TRBV5-6 to TRBJ1-2, with D possibly matching TRBD1 (5 bases). The CDR3 length is 14 residues. The V end lost 0 bases, the J end lost 8 bases, and 14 bases lay between the germline ends. In germline, CDR1 is SGHDT, CDR2 YYEEEE.

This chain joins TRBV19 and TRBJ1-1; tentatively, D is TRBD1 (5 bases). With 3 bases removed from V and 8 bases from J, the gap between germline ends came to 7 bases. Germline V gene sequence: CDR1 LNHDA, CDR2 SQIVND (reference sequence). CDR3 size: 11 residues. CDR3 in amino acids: CASSMYREAFF. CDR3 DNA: TGTGCCAGTAGTATGTACAGGGAAGCTTTCTTT.

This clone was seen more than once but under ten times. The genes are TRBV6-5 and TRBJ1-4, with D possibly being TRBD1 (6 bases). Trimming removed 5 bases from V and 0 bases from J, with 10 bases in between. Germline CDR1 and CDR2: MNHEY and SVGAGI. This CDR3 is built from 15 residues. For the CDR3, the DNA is TGTGCCAGCAGTCGACGACAGGCAACTAATGAAAAACTGTTTTTT. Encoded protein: CASSRRQATNEKLFF.